The 30 T cell receptor beta chains presented below share a single source sample, sequenced in a study of T cell repertoires in cytomegalovirus infection. TCRdb redid the calling of the reads with MiXCR, one entry per CDR3 protein. The sample lists under 850,000 distinct CDR3 sequences, approximately 40% occurring once. Sample: PBMCs. The receptors here all came from a human donor in good health (CMV status not recorded). Some clones in this sample may be carry-over from other donors' samples.

CDR3 nucleotide sequence: TGTGCCAGTAGTATTACCACCGGGACAGGGGCCGGGGAGCTGTTTTTT. Translation gives CASSITTGTGAGELFF. This sequence joins TRBV19 and TRBJ2-2; 10 positions match TRBD1. Germline V CDR1 and CDR2: LNHDA, SQIVND (reference sequence). After removal of 3 bases from V and 6 bases from J, the junction contained 7 bases not matched to a gene. This CDR3 has 16 amino acids.

CDR3 protein: CASSRVGYNEQFF. For the CDR3, the DNA is TGTGCCAGTAGTCGGGTGGGGTACAATGAGCAGTTCTTC. The chain combines TRBV19 with TRBJ2-1; unclear D gene. Trimming removed 5 bases from V and 4 bases from J, with 9 bases in between. The germline gives CDR1 LNHDA, CDR2 SQIVND (reference sequence). CDR3 length: 13 residues.

This clonotype turned up a few times. J is TRBJ1-4 and V is TRBV27, with 7 bases fitting TRBD1. Trimming took 4 bases from V and 6 from J; bases not matched to a gene: 8. The CDR3 is made up of 15 amino acids. Germline lookup yields CDR1 MNHEY and CDR2 SMNVEV (reference sequence). CDR3 nucleotide sequence: TGTGCCAGCAGTTCGACAGGGTGGGCCCATGAAAAACTGTTTTTT. Translation: CASSSTGWAHEKLFF.

This rearrangement joins TRBV28 to TRBJ1-1; possibly TRBD1 for D (5 bases). Trimming shortened V by 3 bases and J by 3 bases, and 14 bases separated the two germline ends. From germline, CDR1 is MDHEN and CDR2 SYDVKM. The CDR3 loop spans 15 amino acids. CDR3 sequence reads: CASSLVRRGHTEAFF. The CDR3 nucleotides read TGTGCCAGCAGTTTGGTCCGTAGGGGCCACACTGAAGCTTTCTTT.

This clonotype was found many times. The chain has TRBV7-2 and TRBJ1-1; D ambiguous. Germline CDR1 SGHTA, CDR2 FQGNSA. Deletions cut 5 bases from V and 11 bases from J, with 24 bases between. This CDR3 comprises 15 residues. In nucleotides, the CDR3 is TGTGCCAGCAGCGTCGACCCGTTAAACGCCGCTAGGGCTTTCTTT. The encoded protein is CASSVDPLNAARAFF.

The gene calls are TRBV12-3 or TRBV12-4 and TRBJ2-3, with 11 nucleotides matching TRBD2. The CDR3 spans 16 residues. Trimming removed 6 bases from V and 4 bases from J; junction bases left unmatched: 9. This CDR3 reads CASSHSGGAGADTQYF. DNA for the CDR3: TGTGCCAGCAGCCATAGCGGGGGGGCGGGCGCAGATACGCAGTATTTT.

This clonotype was seen a handful of times. J is TRBJ1-1 and V is TRBV6-1, with D perhaps TRBD1 (5 bases). V lost 8 bases and J lost 2, with 15 bases in between. From germline, CDR1 is MNHNS and CDR2 SASEGT. The CDR3 length is 14 residues. CDR3 amino acids: CASPEAGKNTEAFF. In DNA, the CDR3 is TGTGCCAGCCCCGAGGCAGGGAAAAACACTGAAGCTTTCTTT.

The rearrangement joins TRBV4-1 to TRBJ1-5; maybe TRBD1 (6 bases). Germline V lookup: CDR1 MGHRA, CDR2 YSYEKL. CDR3 length: 17 residues. Trimming took off 1 base at V and 6 bases at J, with 19 bases between the two ends. As DNA, the CDR3 is TGCGCCAGCAGCCAAGTCTCAACAGGGTGGCAAGGTCAGCCCCAGCATTTT. The encoded protein is CASSQVSTGWQGQPQHF.

V usage is TRBV7-2 and J usage is TRBJ1-3; D not certain. V lost 1 base and J 3 bases, leaving 10 bases between the germline ends. The germline CDR1 and CDR2 sequences are SGHTA and FQGNSA. The CDR3 is made up of 15 amino acids. The CDR3 spells CASSLGSALGNTIYF. The CDR3 bases are TGTGCCAGCAGCTTAGGGAGTGCCCTTGGAAACACCATATATTTT.

This chain joins TRBV12-3 or TRBV12-4 and TRBJ1-5; 8 bases line up with TRBD1. The CDR3 has 16 residues. Unmatched junction bases numbered 6, after V lost 1 base and J lost 4 bases. The CDR3 DNA reads as TGTGCCAGCAGTTTAGGAGACAGGGGACCAAATCAGCCCCAGCATTTT. It translates to CASSLGDRGPNQPQHF.

This chain uses TRBV27 with TRBJ1-2; D is perhaps TRBD1 (6 bases). Deletions cut 5 bases from V and 0 bases from J, with 13 bases between. The CDR3 totals 15 residues. CDR1 and CDR2 from the germline V gene are MNHEY and SMNVEV (reference sequence). The CDR3 protein is CASSKNRAPNYGYTF. The CDR3 nucleotides are TGTGCCAGCAGTAAAAACAGGGCTCCTAACTATGGCTACACCTTC.

Details on this clonotype: Germline and junction disagree at one end, which may indicate a read error. The chain carries TRBV5-3 and TRBJ2-3; 13 nucleotides agree with TRBD2. TRBV5-3 is noted as an ORF with a role that remains uncertain. The CDR3 runs 16 residues. The CDR3: CASSSGTSGATDTQYF. DNA for the CDR3: TGTGCCAGCAGCTCCGGGACTAGCGGGGCGACAGATACGCAGTATTTT.

About this clonotype itself: Sequence at one end of the junction differs from germline and may be a read error. The genes are TRBV19 and TRBJ2-7; D ambiguous. The CDR3 totals 17 residues. Per the germline V gene, CDR1 is LNHDA and CDR2 is SQIVND (reference sequence). The CDR3 region is CASIIVGKLRSNYEQYF. The CDR3 coding sequence is TGTGCCAGTATTATAGTTGGTAAACTCCGGTCAAACTACGAGCAGTACTTC. The variable domain in full, completed from reference TRBV19 and TRBJ2-7, reads DGGITQSPKYLFRKEGQNVTLSCEQNLNHDAMYWYRQDPGQGLRLIYYSQIVNDFQKGDIAEGYSVSREKKESFPLTVTSAQKNPTAFYLCASIIVGKLRSNYEQYFGPGTRLTVT.

This clonotype has just a few counts. The V and J genes are TRBV15 and TRBJ2-1; 8 bases match TRBD2. Germline V gene sequence: CDR1 LNHNV, CDR2 YYDKDF (reference sequence). CDR3 length: 15 residues. After removal of 1 base from V and 6 bases from J, the junction contained 5 bases not matched to a gene. CDR3 residues: CATSRGSGVVNEQFF. The CDR3 coding sequence is TGTGCCACCAGCAGAGGTAGCGGGGTAGTCAATGAGCAGTTCTTC.

This chain links TRBV28 with TRBJ1-6; no firm D call. Germline CDR1 reads MDHEN; CDR2 reads SYDVKM. The CDR3 sequence is 16 residues long. V lost 5 bases to trimming and J lost 3 bases, with 14 bases between them. CDR3 DNA: TGTGCCAGCAGTGGTCGGTTTACGGTCTATAATTCACCCCTCCACTTT. It is translated as CASSGRFTVYNSPLHF.

There are a few counts of this clonotype. V gene TRBV7-9 combines with J gene TRBJ1-2; D is uncertain. Germline V gene sequence: CDR1 SEHNR, CDR2 FQNEAQ (reference sequence). The CDR3 runs 12 residues. V was clipped by 1 base and J by 3 bases, with 3 bases between them. CDR3 nucleotides: TGTGCCAGCAGCTTAGACCACTATGGCTACACCTTC. Translated: CASSLDHYGYTF.

This chain joins TRBV4-1 and TRBJ1-5; 7 bases fit TRBD1. V dropped 0 bases and J dropped 0; count of bases not matched to a gene: 2. CDR1 MGHRA and CDR2 YSYEKL come from the germline V gene. The CDR3 length is 16 residues. For the CDR3, the DNA is TGCGCCAGCAGCCAAGAAGGGGGCCATAGCAATCAGCCCCAGCATTTT. Its translation: CASSQEGGHSNQPQHF.

This clonotype has just a few counts. The V and J genes are TRBV20-1 and TRBJ1-2, with D unresolved. Germline V gene lookup returns CDR1 DFQATT and CDR2 SNEGSKA (reference sequence). This CDR3 is 16 amino acids long. The CDR3 here is CQTHDQPGISIYGYTF. The CDR3 region has the DNA TGCCAGACCCATGACCAACCGGGGATTTCCATCTATGGCTACACCTTC.

This chain uses TRBV11-1 with TRBJ1-3, with D uncertain. The CDR3 covers 15 residues. The V end was cut by 3 bases, the J end by 0 bases, with 9 bases between. Germline CDR1 is SGHAT and CDR2 is FQDESV (reference sequence). The CDR3 region is CASSLARTSGNTIYF. The CDR3 DNA is TGTGCCAGCAGCTTGGCCAGGACCTCTGGAAACACCATATATTTT.

This clonotype occurred a few times. The gene calls are TRBV7-9 and TRBJ2-7; a possible D gene is TRBD2 (6 bases). The germline V and J ends were trimmed by 5 bases and 0 bases, with 14 bases remaining between them. This CDR3 comprises 15 residues. Germline V gives CDR1 SEHNR, CDR2 FQNEAQ (reference sequence). CDR3: CASSAPGVSSYEQYF. The CDR3 DNA sequence: TGTGCCAGCAGCGCCCCGGGAGTTAGCTCCTACGAGCAGTACTTC.

The V gene is TRBV19, the J gene TRBJ2-1, with TRBD1 as a possible D gene (5 bases). In germline, CDR1 is LNHDA, CDR2 SQIVND (reference sequence). V shed 3 bases and J shed 6 bases, with 12 bases lying between them. There are 14 residues in the CDR3. The DNA of the CDR3 is TGTGCCAGTAGTATTAAGGGGTTTGGCAATGAGCAGTTCTTC. It translates to CASSIKGFGNEQFF.

V gene TRBV28 combines with J gene TRBJ2-6; 8 bases align to TRBD1. The CDR3 totals 17 residues. V was pared by 5 bases and J by 4 bases, with 10 bases of the junction left unmatched. From germline, CDR1 is MDHEN and CDR2 SYDVKM. The DNA of the CDR3 is TGTGCCAGCAGTCCCACGGGGACAGGCGCCGGGGCCAACGTCCTGACTTTC. Its translation is CASSPTGTGAGANVLTF.

The chain joins TRBV29-1 to TRBJ2-2, with 8 bases aligning to TRBD1. Germline V CDR1 and CDR2: SQVTM, ANQGSEA. This CDR3 region has 15 residues. J was trimmed by 1 base and V by 2 bases; bases with no gene match: 3. CDR3 protein: CSVERGTGNTGELFF. CDR3 nucleotide sequence: TGCAGCGTTGAAAGGGGGACAGGGAACACCGGGGAGCTGTTTTTT.

CDR3 nucleotide sequence: TGTGCCAGCAGCTTCTTTTTCGGGGAATCACAGTACTTC. Protein sequence: CASSFFFGESQYF. V is TRBV5-5 and J is TRBJ2-7; D may be TRBD2 (5 bases). Looked up from germline, CDR1 is SGHKS and CDR2 is YYEKEE (reference sequence). Trimming pared 2 bases from V and 10 bases from J, leaving 16 bases between. This CDR3 spans 13 amino acids.

This clonotype was seen only a few times. V gene TRBV6-1 combines with J gene TRBJ1-6; 10 bases align to TRBD1. J gave up 8 bases and V 6 bases, and 7 bases lay outside the gene matches. Looked up from germline, CDR1 is MNHNS and CDR2 is SASEGT. The CDR3 totals 15 residues. The CDR3 spells CASRAVGQGYSPLHF. As DNA, the CDR3 is TGTGCCAGCAGGGCCGTGGGACAGGGGTATTCACCCCTCCACTTT.

For this clonotype: A much larger clonotype is one base distant, so this may be a read error. The chain uses TRBV10-3 and TRBJ2-1; D unclear. V was pared by 9 bases and J by 2 bases, with 14 bases between. CDR1 ENHRY and CDR2 SYGVKD come from the germline V gene. This CDR3 contains 14 residues. CDR3 bases: TGTGCCATAATCAGGAACTCCACCTACAATGAGCAGTTCTTC. Translation: CAIIRNSTYNEQFF.

V gene TRBV20-1 combines with J gene TRBJ1-4; 10 nucleotides align to TRBD1. Germline CDR1 and CDR2: DFQATT and SNEGSKA (reference sequence). CDR3 size: 18 residues. Trimming at V came to 1 base and at J to 4 bases, leaving 12 bases not matched to a gene. The CDR3, as DNA: TGCAGTGCTAGAGTGACAGGGGGCACCCTTTCGGGTAATGAAAAACTGTTTTTT. Encoded protein: CSARVTGGTLSGNEKLFF.

This clonotype is a singleton in its sample. Because the CDR3 is missing its conserved closing phenylalanine or tryptophan, this is likely a read error. This chain joins TRBV27 and TRBJ2-1; 10 bases map to TRBD2. Unmatched junction bases numbered 5, after V lost 7 bases and J lost 5 bases. Germline CDR1 MNHEY, CDR2 SMNVEV (reference sequence). The CDR3 runs to 14 residues. For the CDR3, the DNA is TGTGCCAGCACCAGCCTAGCGGGAGACAATGAGCAGTTCTTA. Its protein product is CASTSLAGDNEQFL.

This chain links TRBV20-1 with TRBJ1-1, with TRBD1 as a possible D gene (5 bases). The CDR3 extends over 11 amino acids. Germline CDR1 reads DFQATT; CDR2 reads SNEGSKA (reference sequence). Trimming stripped 3 bases from V and 3 bases from J, with 5 bases between. CDR3 protein: CSARGHTEAFF. The CDR3 DNA reads as TGCAGTGCTAGGGGGCACACTGAAGCTTTCTTT.

This clonotype was observed a handful of times. The chain has TRBV28 and TRBJ2-7; D uncertain. The length of the CDR3 is 12 residues. The germline V gene has CDR1 MDHEN and CDR2 SYDVKM. V was pared by 2 bases and J by 6 bases, with 8 bases between. Written as DNA, the CDR3 is TGTGCCAGCAGTTTACTAGTCGGCGAGCAGTACTTC. This translates into CASSLLVGEQYF.